These T cell receptor beta chains were read from a single sample in a study of T cell responses to AZD1222 COVID-19 vaccine. Sequenced by immunoSEQ multiplex PCR; TCRdb stores in-frame clones only, minus some. The sample includes 150,000 or so clones, around 85% seen only once; the top ten take about 7%. The material sequenced was peripheral blood, taken after recovery from COVID-19. All receptors derive from an adult who had recovered from COVID-19. CDR3s include the opening cysteine and the closing phenylalanine or tryptophan.

cdr3_length,v_call,cdr3_aa
15,TRBV7-2,CASSLELAGNTEAFF
14,TRBV5-1,CASRGTGGGNTIYF
14,TRBV4-3,CASSQGTGPQPQHF
18,TRBV7-9,CASSPTSGAALAKNIQYF
13,TRBV21-1,CASRARGSTEAFF
15,TRBV7-9,CASSAQGTTLREQYF
10,TRBV20-1,CSARYYEQYF
15,TRBV7-8,CASSGAAPVADEQYF
16,TRBV7-2,CASSLARTGGAIGYTF
15,TRBV7-9,CASSLLLAGVKTQYF
15,TRBV28,CASSLFREGYNEQFF